This entry describes one T cell receptor beta chain. The junction departs from the called germline gene at one end, perhaps through a read error. From germline, CDR1 is ENHRY and CDR2 SYGVKD. CDR3 size: 15 residues. This specimen comes from a study of T cells in Graves' hyperthyroidism and ophthalmopathy. TCR beta CDR3 region amplification was performed from RNA transcripts. A set of HTBI primers served as the primers for a first-round RT-PCR of the TCR CDR3. TCRdb used MiXCR to reprocess the multiplex PCR reads, holding one entry per CDR3 protein. The sample holds around 540,000 distinct CDR3 sequences, about half seen once.

This sequence joins TRBV10-3 and TRBJ2-7, with D perhaps assigned TRBD1 or TRBD2 (5 bases each). The source of this sequence is a woman younger than 35 with Graves' hyperthyroidism. What was sequenced was peripheral blood or thyroid tissue (not recorded which). DNA for the CDR3: TGTGCCAGCAGTGCAAGCGGACATCGAACCTACGAGCAGTACTTC. It is translated as CASSASGHRTYEQYF.